This is a list of T cell receptor beta chains from one sample in a study of read filtering for tumor transcriptome and immune sequencing. TCRdb used MiXCR to reprocess the reads, holding one entry per CDR3 protein. The sample records about 30,000 distinct CDR3 sequences, approximately 17% being singletons. Specimen: a population of CD138-negative cells sorted from bone marrow. All receptors derive from a donor at least 40 years old with multiple myeloma. The CDR3 runs from the conserved cysteine through the conserved F or W. The D gene is left open where the match is weak. The listing skips clone size in some rows; elsewhere it reads once, few, many or a size class.

>TRBV10-3|TRBJ2-7|NA|NA
TGTGCCATCTCTAACGGGGGAAGGATCGGAGAGCAGTACTTC
CAISNGGRIGEQYF
>TRBV28|TRBJ2-1|many|NA
TGTGCCAGCAGGGAAGGAAGGAATGAGCAGTTCTTC
CASREGRNEQFF
>TRBV7-2|TRBJ1-2|many|TRBD1
TGTGCCAGCAGCTTAGCATCCGGGACAGGGGAAGGCTACACCTTC
CASSLASGTGEGYTF
>TRBV7-9|TRBJ2-3|many|NA
TGTGCCAGCAGCTTATCGGGCACTAGCACAGATACGCAGTATTTT
CASSLSGTSTDTQYF
>TRBV27|TRBJ2-7|many|TRBD1
TGTGCCAGCAGCCGGACAGGCGGCTACGAGCAGTACTTC
CASSRTGGYEQYF
>TRBV4-1|TRBJ2-7|medium-sized|TRBD1
TGCGCCAGCAGCCTGGGGACAGGTGACATGGAGCAGTACTTC
CASSLGTGDMEQYF
>TRBV28|TRBJ2-7|NA|TRBD2
TGTGCCAGCACCCCGGGGGGGTTAACCTACGAGCAGTACTTC
CASTPGGLTYEQYF
>TRBV28|TRBJ2-1|many|NA
TGTGCCAGCCGAGCCCACACCGGGCTAGTCAATGAGCAGTTCTTC
CASRAHTGLVNEQFF
>TRBV6-4|TRBJ2-1|many|TRBD2
TGTGCCAGCAGTGAAGCTAGCGGGAGTTTCAATGAGCAGTTCTTC
CASSEASGSFNEQFF
>TRBV19|TRBJ1-2|NA|TRBD1
TGTGCCAGTAGTACACCCCGGGACAGGGGTTATGGCTACACCTTC
CASSTPRDRGYGYTF
>TRBV5-6|TRBJ1-1|many|TRBD1
TGTGCCAGCAGCGCAGGGGACAGGGTTGGTCCTGAAGCTTTCTTT
CASSAGDRVGPEAFF
>TRBV3-1|TRBJ2-3|many|TRBD2
TGTGCCAGCGCCAAGAAGTTAGGACAGCGCGGGGGGGCTCGCACAGATACGCAGTATTTT
CASAKKLGQRGGARTDTQYF
>TRBV18|TRBJ1-3|few|NA
TGTGCCATCCCTCTACGGAACACCATATATTTT
CAIPLRNTIYF
>TRBV27|TRBJ2-7|NA|TRBD1
TGTGCCAGCAGTTCCCCTCAATACAGGGGGAGCTCCTACGAGCAGTACTTC
CASSSPQYRGSSYEQYF
>TRBV29-1|TRBJ2-7|medium-sized|TRBD2
TGCAGCGTTGTCCCTAGCGGGAACTCCTACGAGCAGTACTTC
CSVVPSGNSYEQYF
>TRBV6-5|TRBJ1-2|many|TRBD1
TGTGCCAGCAGCCTCCAGACAGGGGCAGCCTATGGCTACACCTTC
CASSLQTGAAYGYTF
>TRBV28|TRBJ2-5|many|NA
TGTGCCAGCAGTTCACCCTCGAGGGGTCGCGAGACCCAGTACTTC
CASSSPSRGRETQYF
>TRBV19|TRBJ2-7|NA|NA
TGTGCCGGTAGTTACCAGCCGGGACTCGAAACCTACGAGCAGTACTTC
CAGSYQPGLETYEQYF
>TRBV27|TRBJ2-1|medium-sized|NA
TGTGCCAGCACCGCCCGGGGGCTAGCACCCTACAATGAGCAGTTCTTC
CASTARGLAPYNEQFF
>TRBV29-1|TRBJ1-1|many|NA
TGCAGCGTGGGGGACCTGAGGGCTGAAGCTTTCTTT
CSVGDLRAEAFF
>TRBV2|TRBJ2-1|medium-sized|TRBD1
TGTGCCAGCTTCTTCCGGGACAGCCTCTACAATGAGCAGTTCTTC
CASFFRDSLYNEQFF
>TRBV7-2|TRBJ2-7|NA|NA
TGTGCCAGCAGCTCGTTGGCCGAGCAGTACTTC
CASSSLAEQYF
>TRBV5-1|TRBJ2-2|NA|NA
TGCGCCAGCTATAGTAGCGGGGAGCTGTTTTTT
CASYSSGELFF
>TRBV7-9|TRBJ1-1|many|TRBD1
TGTGCCAGCAGCCGGACAGGCGCTGAAGCTTTCTTT
CASSRTGAEAFF
>TRBV29-1|TRBJ1-1|NA|NA
TGCAGCGTTGTAAGACAGCGTTCCACTGAAGCTTTCTTT
CSVVRQRSTEAFF
>TRBV5-1|TRBJ2-5|many|NA
TGCGCCAGCAGCTTGGCTGTGGGGCAGCAAGAGACCCAGTACTTC
CASSLAVGQQETQYF
>TRBV7-9|TRBJ1-1|many|NA
TGTGCCAGCAGCTTCGTATCAGGGGCTGAAGCTTTCTTT
CASSFVSGAEAFF
>TRBV3-1|TRBJ2-2|NA|TRBD2
TGTGCCAGCACGGCGGGGGGCTACACCGAGGAGCTGTTTTTT
CASTAGGYTEELFF
>TRBV24-1|TRBJ2-3|many|NA
TGTGCCACCAGTGACCCGGGATCAGCAGATACGCAGTATTTT
CATSDPGSADTQYF
>TRBV7-3|TRBJ2-6|many|NA
TGTGCCAGCAGCTTAACCCCTGGGGCCAACGTCCTGACTTTC
CASSLTPGANVLTF
>TRBV11-2|TRBJ1-2|NA|NA
TGTGCCAGCAGCTTAAACCCTAACTATGGCTACACCTTC
CASSLNPNYGYTF
>TRBV28|TRBJ2-1|many|TRBD2
TGTGCCAGCAGGACACGTGGCGGGAGGGCCCCAAGCTCCTACAATGAGCAGTTCTTC
CASRTRGGRAPSSYNEQFF
>TRBV29-1|TRBJ2-3|few|NA
TGCAGCGTTGAAACCCCCGGGAGCCCCCGCACAGATACGCAGTATTTT
CSVETPGSPRTDTQYF
>TRBV24-1|TRBJ2-3|many|TRBD1
TGTGCCACCAGTGGCCCGGGACAGTCAGATACGCAGTATTTT
CATSGPGQSDTQYF